The 26 T cell receptor beta chains below were found in one sample sequenced in a study of blood T cell repertoires in COVID-19. Repertoires were generated with immunoSEQ multiplex PCR, while TCRdb's copy carries only in-frame clones and drops some. Of 200,000 to 300,000 clones listed, around 88% are singletons. Material for sequencing was peripheral blood. Receptor source: a woman under 40 with COVID-19, enrolled during active disease.

This chain uses TRBV2 with TRBJ2-1, with a tentative D call TRBD2 (5 bases). Between the trimmed V and J ends, which lost 5 bases and 6 bases, there was a span of 11 bases. There are 13 residues in the CDR3. Germline V gene sequence: CDR1 SNHLY, CDR2 FYNNEI. The DNA of the CDR3 is TGTGCCAGCAGTCGGGGTTTGGCCAATGAGCAGTTCTTC. Residues: CASSRGLANEQFF.

This chain connects TRBV13 to TRBJ2-1, with D possibly matching TRBD1 (5 bases). The CDR3 spans 15 residues. Deletions cut 2 bases from V and 6 bases from J, with 14 bases between. Looked up from germline, CDR1 is PRHDT and CDR2 is FYEKMQ (reference sequence). The CDR3 nucleotides read TGTGCCAGCAGCTTACAGGGAATGGGGTTCAATGAGCAGTTCTTC. Its protein product is CASSLQGMGFNEQFF.

V usage is TRBV7-2 and J usage is TRBJ2-7; 14 bases map to TRBD2. V shed 5 bases, J shed 2 bases, and the junction held 11 bases outside the gene matches. The germline V gene encodes CDR1 SGHTA and CDR2 FQGNSA. The CDR3 runs 18 residues. CDR3 loop: CASSGPGLAGGNAYEQYF. DNA for the CDR3: TGTGCCAGCAGCGGACCAGGACTAGCGGGGGGCAACGCCTACGAGCAGTACTTC.

J is TRBJ1-3 and V is TRBV5-1, with D maybe TRBD1 (6 bases). The V end lost 4 bases, the J end lost 4 bases, and 9 bases lay between the germline ends. CDR1 is SGHRS, CDR2 YFSETQ, per germline. CDR3 length equals 13 residues. The CDR3 region has the DNA TGCGCCAGCAGCACAGGGACAGGAAACACCATATATTTT. Translating gives CASSTGTGNTIYF.

In its sample, this clone was seen a few times. J is TRBJ1-6 and V is TRBV7-9, with 7 bases matching TRBD1. The CDR3 consists of 14 residues. Germline V gene sequence: CDR1 SEHNR, CDR2 FQNEAQ (reference sequence). Trimming at V came to 8 bases and at J to 5 bases, leaving 6 bases not matched to a gene. CDR3 coding DNA: TGTGCCAGCGCCAGCGACAGGGATAATTCACCCCTCCACTTT. Translated, it gives CASASDRDNSPLHF.

This sequence joins TRBV4-1 and TRBJ2-5; TRBD2 matches 10 bases. Germline assignment: CDR1 MGHRA and CDR2 YSYEKL. Losses at the gene ends were 1 base for V and 4 bases for J; bases not matched to a gene: 12. The CDR3 loop spans 18 amino acids. The CDR3 loop reads CASSQGRASGRGGETQYF. The CDR3 DNA sequence: TGCGCCAGCAGCCAAGGGCGGGCTAGCGGGAGAGGGGGAGAGACCCAGTACTTC.

This clone was counted many times. J is TRBJ1-1 and V is TRBV7-6, with a weak D call TRBD1 (6 bases). Germline CDR1 reads SGHVS; CDR2 reads FNYEAQ. With 5 bases removed from V and 0 bases from J, the gap between germline ends came to 13 bases. CDR3 length equals 15 residues. The CDR3 here is CASSPLTGLNTEAFF. In DNA, the CDR3 is TGTGCCAGCAGCCCTCTGACAGGACTGAACACTGAAGCTTTCTTT.

The chain carries TRBV27 and TRBJ1-5; D unresolved. CDR1 is MNHEY and CDR2 is SMNVEV in the germline V gene (reference sequence). The V end was cut by 0 bases, the J end by 6 bases, with 9 bases between. The CDR3 is 14 residues long. CDR3 sequence: CASSLSRGSQPQHF. The CDR3 bases are TGTGCCAGCAGTTTATCGAGAGGGAGTCAGCCCCAGCATTTT.

The V call is TRBV10-1, the J call TRBJ1-6; TRBD1 agrees at 10 bases. With 3 bases clipped from V and 8 bases from J, the junction kept 7 bases outside the gene matches. The CDR3 covers 16 residues. The V gene's germline CDR1 is WNHNN and CDR2 SYGVQD (reference sequence). CDR3 sequence reads: CASSDLRDRGDSPLHF. The CDR3 DNA sequence: TGCGCCAGCAGTGATCTCCGGGACAGGGGTGATTCACCCCTCCACTTT.

The chain couples TRBV11-3 to TRBJ2-2, with 9 bases identical to TRBD2. The CDR3 has 16 residues. CDR1 and CDR2 from the germline V gene are SGHNT and YENEEA. V shed 5 bases and J 2 bases; nucleotides not matched to a gene: 6. The CDR3 coding sequence is TGTGCCAGCAGCGAATCAGCGGGGGGAAACACCGGGGAGCTGTTTTTT. Amino acid sequence: CASSESAGGNTGELFF.

The chain employs TRBV6-2 or TRBV6-3 and TRBJ2-4, with 7 bases fitting TRBD2. The CDR3 is 18 residues long. Per the germline V gene, CDR1 is MNHEY and CDR2 is SVGEGT. The V gene end was trimmed by 4 bases and the J gene end by 0 bases; junction bases not matched to a gene: 12. CDR3 in amino acids: CASSFPLLATLAKNIQYF. The CDR3 bases are TGTGCCAGCAGTTTCCCTCTACTAGCGACTCTAGCCAAAAACATTCAGTACTTC.

The chain uses TRBV7-9 and TRBJ2-2; 11 bases are a match to TRBD2. The J segment lost 5 bases and the V segment lost 4 bases, leaving 3 bases of the junction unmatched. This CDR3 is built from 15 residues. Per germline, CDR1 SEHNR and CDR2 FQNEAQ (reference sequence). CDR3 bases: TGTGCCAGCAGCTCCGGGACTAGCGGTACCGGGGAGCTGTTTTTT. Protein sequence: CASSSGTSGTGELFF.

The V and J genes are TRBV12-3 or TRBV12-4 and TRBJ2-1; D is perhaps TRBD1 (5 bases). Trimming took 5 bases from V and 10 from J, leaving 15 bases between them. There are 13 residues in the CDR3. The CDR3: CASSIDSHGEQFF. Written as DNA, the CDR3 is TGTGCCAGCAGTATTGACAGCCATGGCGAGCAGTTCTTC.

This clone was observed a handful of times. The chain couples TRBV28 to TRBJ1-6; D gene uncertain. The V end lost 9 bases, the J end lost 8 bases, and 11 bases lay between the germline ends. Germline lookup yields CDR1 MDHEN and CDR2 SYDVKM. There are 12 residues in the CDR3. CDR3 DNA: TGTGCCAGTACGGGGTTAGATTCACCCCTCCACTTT. Translating gives CASTGLDSPLHF.

The rearrangement joins TRBV7-2 to TRBJ1-5; no definite D call. The CDR3 has 17 amino acids. Trimming took off 2 bases at V and 0 bases at J, with 14 bases between the two ends. Germline CDR1 reads SGHTA; CDR2 reads FQGNSA. DNA for the CDR3: TGTGCCAGCAGCTTAAAAATGCGAGAGGATAGCAATCAGCCCCAGCATTTT. Its translation: CASSLKMREDSNQPQHF.

The chain recombines TRBV4-2 with TRBJ1-6; 7 nucleotides align to TRBD1. V lost 0 bases and J lost 6; bases outside the gene matches: 5. The CDR3 extends over 16 amino acids. The germline gives CDR1 LGHNA, CDR2 YNFKEQ. CDR3 amino acids: CASSQDRQGINSPLHF. The CDR3 DNA reads TGTGCCAGCAGCCAAGATCGACAGGGCATTAATTCACCCCTCCACTTT.

J is TRBJ1-2 and V is TRBV28; the match to TRBD1 covers 8 bases. Germline V CDR1 and CDR2: MDHEN, SYDVKM. The CDR3 runs 14 residues. The V and J ends lost 2 bases and 4 bases, in that order; junction bases with no gene match: 3. CDR3 nucleotides: TGTGCCAGCAGTTTAGCCGACAGGGGCTATGGCTACACCTTC. Protein: CASSLADRGYGYTF.

The rearrangement links TRBV18 to TRBJ1-1; 7 bases align to TRBD1. V trimming: 3 bases; J trimming: 3 bases; junction bases outside the gene matches: 10. The CDR3 loop spans 16 amino acids. CDR1 is KGHSH, CDR2 LQKENI, per germline. Here the CDR3 reads CASSPDRDIMDTEAFF. CDR3 bases: TGTGCCAGCTCACCTGACAGGGACATTATGGACACTGAAGCTTTCTTT.

The J gene is TRBJ2-7, the V gene TRBV11-2, with a tentative D call TRBD1 (5 bases). The CDR3 is 15 residues long. From germline, CDR1 is SGHAT and CDR2 FQNNGV. Trimming removed 0 bases from V and 6 bases from J, with 15 bases in between. The CDR3 sequence: CASSLDHWAGPEQYV. The CDR3 DNA reads as TGTGCCAGCAGCTTAGATCATTGGGCAGGGCCCGAGCAGTACGTC.

The chain has TRBV28 and TRBJ2-7, with TRBD2 matching over 7 bases. Unmatched junction bases numbered 5, after V lost 6 bases and J lost 0 bases. This CDR3 is 14 amino acids long. The germline CDR1 and CDR2 sequences are MDHEN and SYDVKM. The CDR3 sequence: CASSSPGGSYEQYF. The CDR3 DNA is TGTGCCAGCAGCTCCCCGGGGGGCTCCTACGAGCAGTACTTC.

The genes are TRBV28 and TRBJ2-3, with 8 bases aligning to TRBD2. J was trimmed by 3 bases and V by 2 bases; bases with no gene match: 4. Looked up from germline, CDR1 is MDHEN and CDR2 is SYDVKM. This CDR3 has 15 amino acids. CDR3: CASSLQRGFTDTQYF. The CDR3 DNA is TGTGCCAGCAGTTTACAGCGGGGGTTTACAGATACGCAGTATTTT.

V gene TRBV5-4 combines with J gene TRBJ2-7, with D perhaps TRBD2 (7 bases). Germline values: CDR1 SGHNT, CDR2 YYREEE (reference sequence). This CDR3 is built from 16 residues. V was clipped by 4 bases and J by 1 base, with 18 bases between them. The CDR3 is CASSATGRGTSYEQYF. The CDR3 coding sequence is TGTGCCAGCAGCGCAACGGGGCGGGGGACATCCTACGAGCAGTACTTC.

The V call is TRBV6-5, the J call TRBJ1-1; the match to TRBD1 covers 7 bases. This CDR3 spans 14 amino acids. With V trimmed by 7 bases and J by 2 bases, 7 bases remained unmatched. Looked up from germline, CDR1 is MNHEY and CDR2 is SVGAGI. The chain's CDR3 is CASTHGTANTEAFF. CDR3 sequence (DNA): TGTGCCAGCACCCACGGGACAGCCAACACTGAAGCTTTCTTT.

This rearrangement joins TRBV7-2 to TRBJ1-2; a weak D match, TRBD1 (5 bases). The CDR3 contains 18 residues. V was shortened by 10 bases and J by 0 bases, with 27 bases between the two germline ends. CDR1 is SGHTA and CDR2 is FQGNSA in the germline V gene. As DNA, the CDR3 is TGTGCCATCGGCCCCGACAGAAATCCCATCTATTCTAACTATGGCTACACCTTC. Its protein product is CAIGPDRNPIYSNYGYTF.

CDR3 loop: CSVDWGQGAETQYF. The CDR3 region has the DNA TGCAGCGTTGATTGGGGACAGGGGGCTGAGACCCAGTACTTC. V is TRBV29-1 and J is TRBJ2-5; 12 bases match TRBD1. V lost 3 bases and J lost 5; bases outside the gene matches: 4. Germline V CDR1 and CDR2: SQVTM, ANQGSEA. The CDR3 is 14 residues long.

The chain recombines TRBV5-5 with TRBJ2-7; no firm D call. CDR3 size: 15 residues. V was shortened by 0 bases and J by 0 bases, with 10 bases between the two germline ends. Germline V gives CDR1 SGHKS, CDR2 YYEKEE (reference sequence). The DNA for the CDR3 is TGTGCCAGCAGCTTGGGGCAGAGGAGCTCCTACGAGCAGTACTTC. This translates into CASSLGQRSSYEQYF.